The 8 T cell receptor beta chains presented below share a single source sample, sequenced in a study of T-cell memory formation after mild COVID-19. Each CDR3 protein is one row after TCRdb ran MiXCR on the 5' RACE reads. The sample contains approximately 500,000 distinct CDR3 sequences, approximately 25% of which appear only once. Input material: PBMCs or a T cell subset sorted from them (not recorded which). The receptors were sampled from an adult woman who had mild COVID-19 (a few samples of this study predate the infection). Cell type and time point are not known.

The chain combines TRBV12-3 or TRBV12-4 with TRBJ1-2; TRBD1 is a possible D gene (5 bases). V lost 7 bases and J 4 bases, leaving 16 bases between the germline ends. CDR3 size: 14 residues. The CDR3 loop is CASTTRGLIYGYTF. The DNA for the CDR3 is TGTGCCAGCACCACTAGGGGATTAATCTATGGCTACACCTTC.

V gene TRBV2 combines with J gene TRBJ1-1; 9 bases are a match to TRBD1. J lost 5 bases, V lost 1 base, and 11 bases had no gene match. CDR1 is SNHLY, CDR2 FYNNEI, per germline. This CDR3 is 17 amino acids long. The chain's CDR3 is CASSEESLWTGVTEAFF. CDR3 bases: TGTGCCAGCAGTGAAGAGAGTCTCTGGACAGGGGTGACTGAAGCTTTCTTT.

This clonotype showed up just a few times. The genes are TRBV4-3 and TRBJ1-5; D call uncertain. The germline V and J ends were trimmed by 2 bases and 6 bases, with 8 bases remaining between them. The CDR3 covers 13 residues. The germline V gene has CDR1 LGHNA and CDR2 YSLEER. CDR3 sequence (DNA): TGCGCCAGCAGCCAAATGCTCGGTCAGCCCCAGCATTTT. Translating gives CASSQMLGQPQHF.

This sequence joins TRBV20-1 and TRBJ2-2; D unresolved. Trimming stripped 1 base from V and 6 bases from J, with 9 bases between. The CDR3 has 13 amino acids. Germline values: CDR1 DFQATT, CDR2 SNEGSKA (reference sequence). DNA of the CDR3: TGCAGTGCTAGAGGTGCCTGGTCCGGGGAGCTGTTTTTT. Protein product: CSARGAWSGELFF.

The chain links TRBV9 to TRBJ2-5, with a tentative D call TRBD2 (6 bases). V was trimmed by 0 bases and J by 5 bases, leaving 11 bases between them. This CDR3 is built from 14 residues. In germline, CDR1 is SGDLS, CDR2 YYNGEE. DNA for the CDR3: TGTGCCAGCAGCGTAGGGGGGGATTTTGAGACCCAGTACTTC. Its protein product is CASSVGGDFETQYF. The complete variable domain, with remaining parts taken from reference TRBV9 and TRBJ2-5, reads DSGVTQTPKHLITATGQRVTLRCSPRSGDLSVYWYQQSLDQGLQFLIQYYNGEERAKGNILERFSAQQFPDLHSELNLSSLELGDSALYFCASSVGGDFETQYFGPGTRLLVL.

The chain has TRBV2 and TRBJ2-3; 9 bases line up with TRBD2. The CDR3 covers 15 residues. Germline V gene lookup returns CDR1 SNHLY and CDR2 FYNNEI. With 1 base clipped from V and 4 bases from J, the junction kept 3 bases outside the gene matches. CDR3 amino acids: CASSEDSGSADTQYF. CDR3 nucleotides: TGTGCCAGCAGTGAAGATAGCGGGAGTGCAGATACGCAGTATTTT.

The chain couples TRBV12-3 or TRBV12-4 to TRBJ1-5; unclear D gene. V lost 4 bases and J 7 bases, leaving 11 bases between the germline ends. The CDR3 is 13 residues long. For the CDR3, the DNA is TGTGCCAGCAGTTCTCTTCTACTCCAGCCCCAGCATTTT. It translates to CASSSLLLQPQHF.

This clonotype was seen repeatedly, ten times or more. This chain joins TRBV20-1 and TRBJ2-6; weak D call: TRBD1 (6 bases). Germline lookup yields CDR1 DFQATT and CDR2 SNEGSKA (reference sequence). The V gene lost 0 bases and the J gene lost 0 bases, with 12 bases spanning the gap. There are 17 residues in the CDR3. The CDR3 region has the DNA TGCAGTGCTAGAGATCAACAGGGACGCTCTGGGGCCAACGTCCTGACTTTC. Translation: CSARDQQGRSGANVLTF.